Listed here are 12 T cell receptor beta chains from one sample, sequenced in a study of cytomegalovirus exposure and HLA in healthy donors. 60 Vbeta and 13 Jbeta primers were used in PCR. This table comes from immunoSEQ multiplex PCR, and its TCRdb copy is limited to in-frame clones, with some not included. Among over 200,000 clones, approximately 90% were seen once, and the ten largest hold 1%. Input material: PBMCs. The receptors were sampled from a woman between 18 and 29 years old in good health and CMV-seronegative.

V and J are TRBV6-6 and TRBJ1-3; 8 nucleotides match TRBD1. The CDR3 totals 16 residues. Germline V gives CDR1 MNHNY, CDR2 SVGAGI (reference sequence). V gave up 5 bases and J gave up 4 bases; unmatched junction bases: 10. CDR3 in DNA: TGTGCCAGCAGTCCCTCTCGGACAGGGACGGGAAACACCATATATTTT. As protein: CASSPSRTGTGNTIYF.

The chain combines TRBV11-2 with TRBJ2-1, with 15 bases matching TRBD2. J lost 8 bases, V lost 5 bases, and 10 bases had no gene match. CDR1 SGHAT and CDR2 FQNNGV come from the germline V gene. CDR3 size: 17 residues. The CDR3 region is CASSPGTSGGSWDEQFF. CDR3 coding DNA: TGTGCCAGCAGCCCCGGGACTAGCGGGGGGAGTTGGGATGAGCAGTTCTTC.

The chain recombines TRBV6-6 with TRBJ1-2; D remains unclear. Germline V gene sequence: CDR1 MNHNY, CDR2 SVGAGI (reference sequence). Between the trimmed V and J ends, which lost 2 bases and 4 bases, there was a span of 5 bases. The CDR3 is 12 residues long. The CDR3 loop reads CASSYGPYGYTF. As DNA, the CDR3 is TGTGCCAGCAGTTACGGCCCCTATGGCTACACCTTC.

The rearrangement uses TRBV6-6 and TRBJ2-5; D call uncertain. The CDR3 has 14 residues. Per the germline V gene, CDR1 is MNHNY and CDR2 is SVGAGI (reference sequence). The V and J ends lost 6 bases and 1 base respectively, with 12 bases between them. CDR3 region: CASSLSRVQETQYF. The CDR3 DNA reads TGTGCCAGCAGCCTCTCTCGGGTCCAAGAGACCCAGTACTTC.

V and J are TRBV5-6 and TRBJ1-1; unclear D gene. Trimming left V 1 base short and J 8 bases short, with 6 bases between. Germline CDR1 SGHDT, CDR2 YYEEEE. CDR3 length equals 11 residues. The CDR3 region is CASSLIQEAFF. CDR3 sequence (DNA): TGTGCCAGCAGCTTGATACAGGAAGCTTTCTTT.

J is TRBJ2-3 and V is TRBV2; 8 bases are shared with TRBD1. The V and J ends lost 6 bases and 1 base, in that order; junction bases with no gene match: 6. The CDR3 has 15 amino acids. The germline gives CDR1 SNHLY, CDR2 FYNNEI. The CDR3 nucleotides read TGTGCCAGCAGAGACCAGGGGGCTCGCACAGATACGCAGTATTTT. Translated, it gives CASRDQGARTDTQYF. The variable domain in full, completed from reference TRBV2 and TRBJ2-3, reads EPEVTQTPSHQVTQMGQEVILRCVPISNHLYFYWYRQILGQKVEFLVSFYNNEISEKSEIFDDQFSVERPDGSNFTLKIRSTKLEDSAMYFCASRDQGARTDTQYFGPGTRLTVL.

The chain is built from TRBV6-6 and TRBJ2-6; 8 bases line up with TRBD1. The CDR3 spans 15 residues. Germline lookup yields CDR1 MNHNY and CDR2 SVGAGI (reference sequence). J gave up 0 bases and V 11 bases, and 6 bases lay outside the gene matches. The CDR3 nucleotides read TGTGCCGCCCGGGACAGGAGCTCTGGGGCCAACGTCCTGACTTTC. Its protein is CAARDRSSGANVLTF.

This clone showed up just once. Sequence at one end of the junction differs from germline and may be a read error. This sequence joins TRBV7-2 and TRBJ2-5; 9 nucleotides agree with TRBD2. The CDR3 extends over 15 amino acids. The germline CDR1 and CDR2 sequences are SGHTA and FQGNSA. DNA of the CDR3: TGTGCCAGCACCTTAGGTAGCGGGGGCGGAGAGACCCAGTACTTC. Translating it yields CASTLGSGGGETQYF.

The gene calls are TRBV6-4 and TRBJ1-1; D ambiguous. Germline V gives CDR1 MRHNA, CDR2 SNTAGT. With 7 bases removed from V and 8 bases from J, the gap between germline ends came to 8 bases. This CDR3 has 10 residues. CDR3 nucleotide sequence: TGTGCCAGCATCGTCACAGAAGCTTTCTTT. Translating gives CASIVTEAFF.

The DNA of the CDR3 is TGTGCCAGCAGAAAACGCCCGGGAGTCCCATCCTACGAGCAGTACTTC. It specifies CASRKRPGVPSYEQYF. V gene TRBV11-2 combines with J gene TRBJ2-7, with a tentative D call TRBD2 (6 bases). V lost 6 bases and J lost 1, with 19 bases in between. The CDR3 loop spans 16 amino acids. Germline values: CDR1 SGHAT, CDR2 FQNNGV. The full variable domain, its missing parts supplied by reference TRBV11-2 and TRBJ2-7, is EAGVAQSPRYKIIEKRQSVAFWCNPISGHATLYWYQQILGQGPKLLIQFQNNGVVDDSQLPKDRFSAERLKGVDSTLKIQPAKLEDSAVYLCASRKRPGVPSYEQYFGPGTRLTVT.

The table lists this clone with a count of one. One end of the junction varies from germline; a read error may be responsible. The genes are TRBV5-4 and TRBJ2-1, with TRBD1 matching 9 bases. Per germline, CDR1 SGHNT and CDR2 YYREEE (reference sequence). This CDR3 comprises 15 residues. The CDR3 region is CASSPTGGQGLVCVF. The CDR3 nucleotides read TGTGCCAGCAGCCCCACAGGGGGACAGGGATTAGTTTGTGTCTTC. Supplemented by reference TRBV5-4 and TRBJ2-1, the full variable domain reads ETGVTQSPTHLIKTRGQQVTLRCSSQSGHNTVSWYQQALGQGPQFIFQYYREEENGRGNFPPRFSGLQFPNYSSELNVNALELDDSALYLCASSPTGGQGLVCVFGPGTRLTVL.

The chain has TRBV4-3 and TRBJ2-5, with 8 bases aligning to TRBD2. The assigned J gene may be wrong: the sequence end matches TRBJ2-7 better. CDR3 length: 17 residues. Looked up from germline, CDR1 is LGHNA and CDR2 is YSLEER. CDR3 in amino acids: CASSQDRGPAGGYEQYF. The CDR3 nucleotides are TGCGCCAGCAGCCAAGATCGGGGCCCCGCGGGGGGTTACGAGCAGTACTTC.